The 18 T cell receptor beta chains below were found in one sample sequenced in a study of blood T cell repertoires in COVID-19. The repertoire was sequenced with immunoSEQ multiplex PCR; TCRdb's copy has only in-frame clones and lacks some. The data hold roughly 68,000 clones, with about 88% observed a single time. Specimen: peripheral blood. The receptors originated from a woman between 55 and 75 years old with COVID-19, enrolled during active disease.

V gene TRBV3-1 (or the pseudogene TRBV3-2) combines with J gene TRBJ1-1; D gene ambiguous. V was trimmed by 4 bases and J by 0 bases, leaving 12 bases between them. CDR3 length: 15 amino acids. Germline V gene sequence: CDR1 LGHDT, CDR2 YNNKEL (reference sequence). CDR3 coding DNA: TGTGCCAGCAGCCGATCGAACAGCATGAACACTGAAGCTTTCTTT. Residues: CASSRSNSMNTEAFF.

The chain is built from TRBV15 and TRBJ2-1; 13 bases fit TRBD2. Germline V CDR1 and CDR2: LNHNV, YYDKDF (reference sequence). CDR3 length equals 16 residues. V gave up 1 base and J gave up 7 bases; unmatched junction bases: 4. The CDR3: CATSRGTSGSENEQFF. Here the CDR3 DNA reads TGTGCCACCAGCAGAGGGACTAGCGGGAGTGAAAATGAGCAGTTCTTC.

This clone was picked up a small number of times. The chain uses TRBV5-4 and TRBJ2-1; 15 positions agree with TRBD2. The germline V gene encodes CDR1 SGHNT and CDR2 YYREEE (reference sequence). The CDR3 totals 17 residues. V dropped 5 bases and J dropped 4; count of bases not matched to a gene: 7. CDR3 coding DNA: TGTGCCAGCAGGGAGGGACTAGCGGGGGGCCTGTACAATGAGCAGTTCTTC. Its protein is CASREGLAGGLYNEQFF.

The chain joins TRBV4-1 to TRBJ1-2; D gene unclear. V was trimmed by 1 base and J by 4 bases, leaving 10 bases between them. Germline CDR1 MGHRA, CDR2 YSYEKL. This CDR3 has 14 amino acids. The CDR3 nucleotides read TGCGCCAGCAGCCAAGTTCTGGGCAGCTATGGCTACACCTTC. It translates to CASSQVLGSYGYTF.

V gene TRBV19 combines with J gene TRBJ1-1; 7 bases line up with TRBD1. The CDR3 is 13 amino acids. CDR1 is LNHDA, CDR2 SQIVND, per germline (reference sequence). Trimming removed 4 bases from V and 4 bases from J; junction bases left unmatched: 3. CDR3 protein: CASSTGGSTEAFF. CDR3 coding DNA: TGTGCCAGTAGTACAGGGGGTAGCACTGAAGCTTTCTTT.

The chain has TRBV6-5 and TRBJ1-4; no clear D. This CDR3 is 13 amino acids long. The germline gives CDR1 MNHEY, CDR2 SVGAGI. The germline V and J ends were trimmed by 8 bases and 3 bases, with 10 bases remaining between them. The CDR3 nucleotides are TGTGCCAGCGTCTGGGCAGCTAATGAAAAACTGTTTTTT. It translates to CASVWAANEKLFF.

The chain has TRBV11-3 and TRBJ2-1; TRBD2 matches at 11 bases. Germline V gene lookup returns CDR1 SGHNT and CDR2 YENEEA. This CDR3 contains 18 residues. V shed 1 base and J 10 bases; nucleotides not matched to a gene: 15. This CDR3 reads CASSLGPALSGRANEQFF. The CDR3 bases are TGTGCCAGCAGCTTAGGACCCGCTCTTAGCGGGAGGGCCAACGAGCAGTTCTTC.

This chain joins TRBV27 and TRBJ2-1; 7 bases align to TRBD2. With V trimmed by 2 bases and J by 6 bases, 4 bases remained unmatched. The CDR3 is made up of 14 amino acids. Germline V gene sequence: CDR1 MNHEY, CDR2 SMNVEV (reference sequence). The CDR3 nucleotides read TGTGCCAGCAGTTTACTGGGGGGGGGCAATGAGCAGTTCTTC. Amino acids: CASSLLGGGNEQFF.

The chain combines TRBV10-3 with TRBJ2-3, with 10 bases matching TRBD2. The germline V gene encodes CDR1 ENHRY and CDR2 SYGVKD. V lost 9 bases, J lost 3 bases, and 3 bases stayed unmatched. The CDR3 covers 13 residues. CDR3 loop: CAITAGGTDTQYF. The CDR3 DNA reads TGTGCCATAACAGCGGGAGGGACAGATACGCAGTATTTT.

This rearrangement joins TRBV19 to TRBJ2-2, with D possibly matching TRBD2 (6 bases). Per the germline V gene, CDR1 is LNHDA and CDR2 is SQIVND (reference sequence). The CDR3 is 14 amino acids. V lost 7 bases, J lost 4 bases, and 13 bases lay in between. The CDR3 DNA reads TGTGCCAGTACACGGGAGAGGGGCACCGGGGAGCTGTTTTTT. It translates to CASTRERGTGELFF.

Only a few counts were recorded for this clone. This chain uses TRBV11-3 with TRBJ2-2; 10 positions match TRBD1. V was pared by 4 bases and J by 7 bases, with 6 bases of the junction left unmatched. The length of the CDR3 is 15 residues. The V gene's germline CDR1 is SGHNT and CDR2 YENEEA. This chain's CDR3 is CASSSGTGVIGELFF. The CDR3 bases are TGTGCCAGCAGCTCCGGGACAGGGGTAATCGGGGAGCTGTTTTTT.

The rearrangement joins TRBV6-1 to TRBJ1-2; tentative D call: TRBD1 (5 bases). The germline V gene encodes CDR1 MNHNS and CDR2 SASEGT. Trimming took 1 base from V and 7 from J, leaving 13 bases between them. The CDR3 extends over 14 amino acids. The CDR3 DNA reads as TGTGCCAGCAGTGAAGGGGGCTGGGCCTCTGGCTACACCTTC. It encodes CASSEGGWASGYTF.

This sequence joins TRBV4-3 and TRBJ1-2; D gene unclear. Germline-derived CDR1 and CDR2 are LGHNA and YSLEER. The CDR3 is 15 residues long. V lost 0 bases and J 8 bases, leaving 16 bases between the germline ends. The CDR3 loop reads CASSQDSTSRAGYTF. CDR3 bases: TGCGCCAGCAGCCAAGATTCGACTAGTAGAGCGGGCTACACCTTC.

The gene calls are TRBV27 and TRBJ2-2; possibly TRBD1 for D (6 bases). V lost 7 bases and J lost 3, with 9 bases in between. Germline V CDR1 and CDR2: MNHEY, SMNVEV (reference sequence). The CDR3 covers 13 residues. CDR3 region: CASTQGHTGELFF. The CDR3 DNA is TGTGCCAGCACTCAGGGGCACACCGGGGAGCTGTTTTTT.

This rearrangement joins TRBV4-3 to TRBJ2-2; D is possibly TRBD2 (5 bases). The germline V gene has CDR1 LGHNA and CDR2 YSLEER. Between the trimmed V and J ends, which lost 4 bases and 5 bases, there was a span of 20 bases. The CDR3 consists of 17 residues. The CDR3 spells CASSPGSSTLGTGELFF. The CDR3 DNA reads TGCGCCAGCAGCCCTGGGAGCTCCACGCTGGGGACCGGGGAGCTGTTTTTT.

This clone came up a few times. The chain links TRBV14 to TRBJ1-5, with TRBD1 as a possible D gene (5 bases). This CDR3 comprises 15 residues. Between the trimmed V and J ends, which lost 5 bases and 6 bases, there was a span of 17 bases. Germline CDR1 is SGHDN and CDR2 is FVKESK. The CDR3 sequence: CASSAGGSGSQPQHF. The DNA of the CDR3 is TGTGCCAGCAGCGCGGGGGGTTCAGGGAGTCAGCCCCAGCATTTT.

This sequence joins TRBV19 and TRBJ2-5; 8 bases are shared with TRBD1. CDR1 LNHDA and CDR2 SQIVND come from the germline V gene (reference sequence). CDR3 length equals 14 residues. V lost 6 bases to trimming and J lost 3 bases; unmatched junction nucleotides: 6. CDR3 DNA sequence: TGTGCCAGTAGATCGACAGGGGCGGAAGAGACCCAGTACTTC. Its protein is CASRSTGAEETQYF.

This clone was observed once. Mismatch with germline at one junction end may stem from a read error. This sequence joins TRBV11-2 and TRBJ2-1, with a weak D call TRBD2 (6 bases). Germline V gene sequence: CDR1 SGHAT, CDR2 FQNNGV. CDR3 length: 14 amino acids. The CDR3 is CASTLKRWEAEQFF. Written as DNA, the CDR3 is TGTGCCAGCACCTTAAAAAGGTGGGAGGCTGAGCAGTTCTTC.